This TCR beta chain was sequenced during a study of control samples from healthy donors and cancer patients. The method was immunoSEQ multiplex PCR; TCRdb's version includes in-frame clones alone and lacks a portion of them. In the table there are 350,000 to 450,000 clones, 80% to 95% of which are singletons. This clone was counted a few times. V dropped 9 bases and J dropped 5; count of bases not matched to a gene: 5. The CDR3 loop spans 12 amino acids. The specimen was PBMCs. The sequence was collected from a man aged 40-50 years with head and neck cancer. V and J are TRBV12-3 or TRBV12-4 and TRBJ1-1; 8 bases map to TRBD1. This chain's CDR3 is CASRQGRTEAFF. Written as DNA, the CDR3 is TGTGCCAGTCGACAGGGGAGGACTGAAGCTTTCTTT.